Each of the 21 T cell receptor beta chains below was sequenced from the same sample in a study of blood T cell repertoires in COVID-19. Clones were read by immunoSEQ multiplex PCR, and TCRdb kept only the in-frame ones, dropping some. Among 200,000 to 250,000 clones listed, 88% were seen once. The sequenced material came from PBMCs or T cells enriched from blood (not recorded which). These receptors all come from a woman in her thirties who had recovered from COVID-19.

The chain is built from TRBV5-5 and TRBJ1-5, with 7 positions matching TRBD1. There are 14 residues in the CDR3. Germline V gene lookup returns CDR1 SGHKS and CDR2 YYEKEE (reference sequence). Losses at the gene ends were 3 bases for V and 4 bases for J; bases not matched to a gene: 4. The CDR3 nucleotides are TGTGCCAGCAGCTCGACGGGACAGAATCAGCCCCAGCATTTT. Protein product: CASSSTGQNQPQHF.

The rearrangement joins TRBV19 to TRBJ1-5; 12 bases fit TRBD1. Germline-derived CDR1 and CDR2 are LNHDA and SQIVND (reference sequence). Losses at the gene ends were 4 bases for V and 2 bases for J; bases not matched to a gene: 6. The length of the CDR3 is 17 residues. CDR3 region: CASSTGQGAYGNQPQHF. The CDR3 DNA sequence: TGTGCCAGTAGTACGGGACAGGGGGCCTATGGCAATCAGCCCCAGCATTTT.

This rearrangement joins TRBV6-5 to TRBJ1-4; D is undetermined. V was cut by 6 bases and J by 5 bases, with 16 bases left in between. The CDR3 is made up of 15 amino acids. Per the germline V gene, CDR1 is MNHEY and CDR2 is SVGAGI. In nucleotides, the CDR3 is TGTGCCAGCAGCCGAGAGAGCGTGCTGAATGAAAAACTGTTTTTT. Protein sequence: CASSRESVLNEKLFF.

This chain links TRBV19 with TRBJ2-1; 9 nucleotides align to TRBD2. This CDR3 is 15 amino acids long. After removal of 9 bases from V and 4 bases from J, the junction contained 10 bases not matched to a gene. Germline lookup yields CDR1 LNHDA and CDR2 SQIVND (reference sequence). The CDR3 nucleotides read TGTGCCAGCCAGTGGGCTAGCGGGGAGTACAATGAGCAGTTCTTC. It translates to CASQWASGEYNEQFF.

J is TRBJ2-1 and V is TRBV19; a possible D gene is TRBD1 (5 bases). The CDR3 spans 12 residues. The germline gives CDR1 LNHDA, CDR2 SQIVND (reference sequence). V lost 2 bases to trimming and J lost 9 bases, with 8 bases between them. The CDR3 loop reads CASSIRGGEQFF. Here the CDR3 DNA reads TGTGCCAGTAGTATAAGGGGTGGTGAGCAGTTCTTC.

The chain uses TRBV10-3 and TRBJ2-1; TRBD2 matches at 8 bases. This CDR3 region has 16 residues. The V segment lost 2 bases and the J segment 0 bases; nucleotides outside the gene matches: 3. CDR1 is ENHRY and CDR2 is SYGVKD in the germline V gene. The CDR3 DNA reads TGTGCCATCAGTGAGCGGGGGGGTTACTCCTACAATGAGCAGTTCTTC. Its translation is CAISERGGYSYNEQFF.

The chain employs TRBV15 and TRBJ1-2; TRBD1 agrees at 9 bases. Germline V gene data show CDR1 as LNHNV and CDR2 as YYDKDF (reference sequence). This CDR3 region has 15 residues. The junction had 4 bases not matched to a gene; V was cut back by 1 base and J by 4 bases. The CDR3 region is CATSRGGDRAYGYTF. CDR3 DNA sequence: TGTGCCACCAGCAGAGGGGGGGACAGGGCCTATGGCTACACCTTC.

This chain connects TRBV14 to TRBJ1-2, with D tentatively TRBD1 (6 bases). The ends were cut back, 2 bases at V and 6 bases at J, with 16 bases in the middle. Germline values: CDR1 SGHDN, CDR2 FVKESK. The CDR3 has 15 amino acids. The CDR3 bases are TGTGCCAGCAGCCAATACAGGGTCCCTGGGAATGGCTACACCTTC. Residues: CASSQYRVPGNGYTF.

The chain joins TRBV4-3 to TRBJ2-3; 8 nucleotides align to TRBD2. There are 16 residues in the CDR3. Germline V gene sequence: CDR1 LGHNA, CDR2 YSLEER. With V trimmed by 0 bases and J by 3 bases, 5 bases remained unmatched. CDR3 region: CASSQDRLAGTDTQYF. CDR3 bases: TGCGCCAGCAGCCAAGATCGTCTAGCGGGTACAGATACGCAGTATTTT.

The chain joins TRBV10-3 to TRBJ1-5, with D unresolved. With 4 bases removed from V and 2 bases from J, the gap between germline ends came to 6 bases. The CDR3 contains 13 residues. Germline assignment: CDR1 ENHRY and CDR2 SYGVKD. The CDR3, as DNA: TGTGCCATCAGTGTGCAGGGCAATCAGCCCCAGCATTTT. Translated, it gives CAISVQGNQPQHF.

V usage is TRBV12-3 or TRBV12-4 and J usage is TRBJ1-1, with a weak D call TRBD1 (5 bases). This CDR3 is 13 amino acids long. Trimming stripped 6 bases from V and 3 bases from J, with 11 bases between. The CDR3 sequence is CASSLDIYTEAFF. DNA of the CDR3: TGTGCCAGCAGCCTGGACATTTACACTGAAGCTTTCTTT.

A word on this clone: This CDR3 is also generated by other DNA sequences in the sample. V gene TRBV27 combines with J gene TRBJ1-1, with TRBD1 matching 9 bases. Losses at the gene ends were 3 bases for V and 5 bases for J; bases not matched to a gene: 1. The CDR3 contains 13 residues. Per the germline V gene, CDR1 is MNHEY and CDR2 is SMNVEV (reference sequence). Here the CDR3 reads CASSLTGGTEAFF. The CDR3 DNA reads TGTGCCAGCAGTTTGACAGGGGGGACTGAAGCTTTCTTT.

The chain combines TRBV9 with TRBJ2-7; 10 nucleotides align to TRBD2. Germline V gives CDR1 SGDLS, CDR2 YYNGEE. The ends lost 4 bases at V and 2 bases at J; junction bases unmatched: 3. The CDR3 is 14 amino acids. The DNA of the CDR3 is TGTGCCAGCAGCTTCGGGACTAGCGCCTACGAGCAGTACTTC. As protein: CASSFGTSAYEQYF. The variable domain in full, with the rest retrieved from reference TRBV9 and TRBJ2-7, is DSGVTQTPKHLITATGQRVTLRCSPRSGDLSVYWYQQSLDQGLQFLIQYYNGEERAKGNILERFSAQQFPDLHSELNLSSLELGDSALYFCASSFGTSAYEQYFGPGTRLTVT.

V and J are TRBV19 and TRBJ2-1; no clear D gene. Deletions cut 1 base from V and 5 bases from J, with 9 bases between. This CDR3 is built from 14 residues. Germline V gene lookup returns CDR1 LNHDA and CDR2 SQIVND (reference sequence). For the CDR3, the DNA is TGTGCCAGTAGTATAGTCCGACTGGACAATGAGCAGTTCTTC. Translated: CASSIVRLDNEQFF.

The chain couples TRBV12-3 or TRBV12-4 to TRBJ1-5, with D perhaps matching TRBD1 (6 bases). There are 13 residues in the CDR3. V shed 3 bases and J shed 11 bases, with 14 bases lying between them. The CDR3 is CASSFRGEGAQHF. The CDR3 DNA is TGTGCCAGCAGTTTTCGGGGGGAGGGGGCCCAGCATTTT.

The gene calls are TRBV16 and TRBJ1-1; the D is unclear. CDR3 size: 15 residues. Trimming left V 0 bases short and J 1 base short, with 9 bases between. Germline CDR1 and CDR2: KGHSY and FQNENV. CDR3 bases: TGTGCCAGCAGCCAATCATGGCAGCGGAACACTGAAGCTTTCTTT. Protein sequence: CASSQSWQRNTEAFF.

The genes are TRBV4-1 and TRBJ1-6, with 11 bases identical to TRBD1. The germline V gene encodes CDR1 MGHRA and CDR2 YSYEKL. This CDR3 contains 14 residues. The V gene end was trimmed by 4 bases and the J gene end by 9 bases; junction bases not matched to a gene: 2. In DNA form, the CDR3 reads TGCGCCAGCAGCCGGGACAGGGGGACTTCACCCCTCCACTTT. The encoded protein is CASSRDRGTSPLHF.

This chain uses TRBV5-1 with TRBJ2-7, with TRBD1 matching 7 bases. CDR1 is SGHRS, CDR2 YFSETQ, per germline. With V trimmed by 4 bases and J by 0 bases, 4 bases remained unmatched. This CDR3 comprises 14 residues. The CDR3 region is CASSTGQASYEQYF. CDR3 bases: TGCGCCAGCAGCACAGGACAGGCCTCCTACGAGCAGTACTTC.

The rearrangement uses TRBV12-5 and TRBJ2-3, with 9 bases identical to TRBD1. The V gene's germline CDR1 is LGHNT and CDR2 FRNRAP. V shed 5 bases and J 6 bases; nucleotides not matched to a gene: 6. The CDR3 runs to 14 residues. This CDR3 reads CASGTGQGFDTQYF. The CDR3 nucleotides read TGTGCTAGTGGTACGGGACAGGGTTTTGATACGCAGTATTTT.

This sequence joins TRBV7-2 and TRBJ1-2; no clear D. With 5 bases removed from V and 3 bases from J, the gap between germline ends came to 13 bases. The CDR3 spans 14 residues. Germline CDR1 is SGHTA and CDR2 is FQGNSA. This CDR3 reads CASSQDHDYYGYTF. In nucleotides, the CDR3 is TGTGCCAGCAGCCAAGATCACGACTACTATGGCTACACCTTC.

The J gene is TRBJ1-2, the V gene TRBV6-5; TRBD1 might be the D (5 bases). The V and J ends lost 2 bases and 8 bases respectively, with 12 bases between them. Germline V gives CDR1 MNHEY, CDR2 SVGAGI. CDR3 length equals 13 residues. CDR3 region: CASSYVRAGGYTF. CDR3 DNA sequence: TGTGCCAGCAGTTACGTCAGGGCGGGGGGCTACACCTTC.